This T cell receptor delta chain was obtained from a study of gamma-delta T cells after stem cell transplantation. In germline, CDR1 is TSWWSYY, CDR2 QGS. This CDR3 comprises 25 residues. V trimming: 5 bases; J trimming: 0 bases; junction bases outside the gene matches: 34. TCRdb made new clone calls on the RT-PCR reads using CATT. The data show about 11,000 delta-chain clones, approximately 39% seen once. This clone was picked up a small number of times. This sequence joins TRDV1 and TRDJ1; 9 bases agree with TRDD3. The source of this sequence is a human donor. It is not recorded whose cells these are; they may come from a transplant donor. The material sequenced was gamma-delta T cells. The CDR3 DNA sequence: TGTGCTCTTGGGTCCACCTACCGTTCCTACAGCAACTGGGGGACCTACGATTACTACACCGATAAACTCATCTTT. Amino acid sequence: CALGSTYRSYSNWGTYDYYTDKLIF.